This T cell receptor beta chain was identified in a study of T cells after yellow fever vaccination. The TCR cDNA carried a universal primer site and UMIs from 5'RACE template switching. TCRdb processed the 5' RACE reads anew with MiXCR; each CDR3 protein has one entry. In the table there are 25,000 to 30,000 distinct CDR3 sequences, about 5% of which are singletons. There are many counts of this clonotype. V gave up 6 bases and J gave up 8 bases, with 6 bases separating them. Per the germline V gene, CDR1 is SGDLS and CDR2 is YYNGEE. This CDR3 contains 10 residues. This receptor was obtained from a man younger than 40 who received the YFV17D yellow fever vaccine. V is TRBV9 and J is TRBJ2-1; no reliable D call. The sample consisted of CD8+ T cells sorted from PBMCs, taken 10 days after the yellow fever booster vaccination. The CDR3 region has the DNA TGTGCCAGCACCCCCGATGAGCAGTTCTTC. Protein: CASTPDEQFF.